This T cell receptor beta chain was identified in a study of blood T cell repertoires in COVID-19. Study information: T cells, B-cell-depleted T cells, or PBMCs supplied cDNA or gDNA.

This CDR3 has 15 amino acids. Germline V CDR1 and CDR2: GTSNPN, SVGIG (reference sequence). V lost 5 bases, J lost 5 bases, and 4 bases stayed unmatched. Clones were read by immunoSEQ multiplex PCR, and TCRdb kept only the in-frame ones, dropping some. Here the sample spans roughly 350,000 clones, about 90% being singletons. J is TRBJ2-2 and V is TRBV30; 14 bases match TRBD2. Sequences were obtained from peripheral blood. The TCR originated in a woman in her late teens or twenties who had recovered from COVID-19. The chain's CDR3 is CAWRRLAGGTGELFF. The CDR3 DNA is TGTGCCTGGCGTAGACTAGCGGGAGGGACCGGGGAGCTGTTTTTT.